This T cell receptor (beta chain) was found in a study of blood T cell repertoires in COVID-19. The CDR3 consists of 16 residues. The ends were cut back, 3 bases at V and 6 bases at J, with 18 bases in the middle. Germline V lookup: CDR1 MDHEN, CDR2 SYDVKM. Clones were sequenced by immunoSEQ multiplex PCR, and TCRdb holds only the in-frame ones, with some missing. The top ten hold under 2% of the sample, which has about 260,000 clones, around 80% seen once. The TCR sequence derives from an elderly woman with acute or convalescent COVID-19. V gene TRBV28 combines with J gene TRBJ1-5; no clear D. The sequenced sample was peripheral blood. The CDR3: CASSFLGPGVTQPQHF. CDR3 bases: TGTGCCAGCAGTTTCCTAGGGCCCGGGGTGACTCAGCCCCAGCATTTT.